Given below is one T cell receptor beta chain in context. There are 13 residues in the CDR3. Germline V gives CDR1 SGHTA, CDR2 FQGNSA. The V gene lost 2 bases and the J gene lost 7 bases, with 9 bases spanning the gap. Method: immunoSEQ multiplex PCR; TCRdb's copy keeps in-frame clones and lacks some. The profile shows approximately 30,000 clones, 81% of them singletons. The data were taken from a study of lymphopenia after photon versus proton radiotherapy. The clonotype originates from a man in his fifties with gastric cancer. This chain links TRBV7-2 with TRBJ1-5, with no clear D. Sample: peripheral blood, taken from a patient treated with photon-based radiotherapy. The CDR3 DNA follows: TGTGCCAGCAGCTTATCTGGATCCCAGCCCCAGCATTTT. Translated: CASSLSGSQPQHF.